One and the same sample provided the 7 T cell receptor beta chains below, sequenced in a study of blood T cell repertoires in COVID-19. Here immunoSEQ multiplex PCR was the method, and the copy in TCRdb shows in-frame clones only, minus some. The sample shows roughly 400,000 clones, roughly 88% of them seen only once. Sequenced: PBMCs or T cells enriched from blood (not recorded which). These receptors were obtained from a woman younger than 35 who had been exposed to COVID-19.

This chain uses TRBV6-2 or TRBV6-3 with TRBJ1-1; 11 bases match TRBD1. Germline CDR1 reads MNHEY; CDR2 reads SVGEGT. The CDR3 covers 15 residues. Unmatched junction bases numbered 6, after V lost 5 bases and J lost 4 bases. CDR3 sequence: CASSGAGTGGTEAFF. The DNA for the CDR3 is TGTGCCAGCAGTGGAGCCGGGACAGGGGGCACTGAAGCTTTCTTT.

This clone came up once. This chain joins TRBV7-9 and TRBJ2-1, with D possibly matching TRBD2 (5 bases). Germline lookup yields CDR1 SEHNR and CDR2 FQNEAQ (reference sequence). The V end was cut by 5 bases, the J end by 9 bases, with 29 bases between. This CDR3 contains 18 residues. CDR3 in DNA: TGTGCCAGCAGCCTAGGTCTCTCCTCGAGGGTGACCTTTTTTGAGCAGTTCTTC. It is translated as CASSLGLSSRVTFFEQFF.

The rearrangement joins TRBV5-6 to TRBJ1-5; 9 bases map to TRBD1. This CDR3 spans 14 amino acids. V lost 0 bases and J lost 7; bases outside the gene matches: 2. Germline V CDR1 and CDR2: SGHDT, YYEEEE. The CDR3 DNA follows: TGTGCCAGCAGCTTGGGGACAGGGGAACAGCCCCAGCATTTT. It yields the protein CASSLGTGEQPQHF.

V and J are TRBV1 and TRBJ2-5; TRBD2, the table's D call, lacks a check against the DNA. TRBV1 is marked as a pseudogene. The CDR3 extends over 16 amino acids. DNA of the CDR3: TGCACCAGCAGCCACCCTAGCGGGGGGGGCGCAGAGACCCAGTACTTC. Encoded protein: CTSSHPSGGGAETQYF.

The V call is TRBV7-2, the J call TRBJ1-1; TRBD1 agrees at 8 bases. Per germline, CDR1 SGHTA and CDR2 FQGNSA. J lost 2 bases, V lost 5 bases, and 7 bases had no gene match. The CDR3 spans 15 residues. CDR3 coding DNA: TGTGCCAGCAGCATCGATTCAGGGGGCAACACTGAAGCTTTCTTT. It translates to CASSIDSGGNTEAFF.

The J gene is TRBJ2-1, the V gene TRBV28, with 7 positions matching TRBD2. The CDR3 totals 14 residues. Germline V gives CDR1 MDHEN, CDR2 SYDVKM. V lost 5 bases and J lost 2; bases outside the gene matches: 3. CDR3: CASSAGVPYNEQFF. The CDR3 coding sequence is TGTGCCAGCAGTGCGGGAGTACCCTACAATGAGCAGTTCTTC.

The genes are TRBV18 and TRBJ2-5; no firm D call. From germline, CDR1 is KGHSH and CDR2 LQKENI. Trimming left V 0 bases short and J 5 bases short, with 10 bases between. The CDR3 totals 14 residues. Here the CDR3 DNA reads TGTGCCAGCTCACCACCGAGTCCCGGGGAGACCCAGTACTTC. This sequence encodes CASSPPSPGETQYF.